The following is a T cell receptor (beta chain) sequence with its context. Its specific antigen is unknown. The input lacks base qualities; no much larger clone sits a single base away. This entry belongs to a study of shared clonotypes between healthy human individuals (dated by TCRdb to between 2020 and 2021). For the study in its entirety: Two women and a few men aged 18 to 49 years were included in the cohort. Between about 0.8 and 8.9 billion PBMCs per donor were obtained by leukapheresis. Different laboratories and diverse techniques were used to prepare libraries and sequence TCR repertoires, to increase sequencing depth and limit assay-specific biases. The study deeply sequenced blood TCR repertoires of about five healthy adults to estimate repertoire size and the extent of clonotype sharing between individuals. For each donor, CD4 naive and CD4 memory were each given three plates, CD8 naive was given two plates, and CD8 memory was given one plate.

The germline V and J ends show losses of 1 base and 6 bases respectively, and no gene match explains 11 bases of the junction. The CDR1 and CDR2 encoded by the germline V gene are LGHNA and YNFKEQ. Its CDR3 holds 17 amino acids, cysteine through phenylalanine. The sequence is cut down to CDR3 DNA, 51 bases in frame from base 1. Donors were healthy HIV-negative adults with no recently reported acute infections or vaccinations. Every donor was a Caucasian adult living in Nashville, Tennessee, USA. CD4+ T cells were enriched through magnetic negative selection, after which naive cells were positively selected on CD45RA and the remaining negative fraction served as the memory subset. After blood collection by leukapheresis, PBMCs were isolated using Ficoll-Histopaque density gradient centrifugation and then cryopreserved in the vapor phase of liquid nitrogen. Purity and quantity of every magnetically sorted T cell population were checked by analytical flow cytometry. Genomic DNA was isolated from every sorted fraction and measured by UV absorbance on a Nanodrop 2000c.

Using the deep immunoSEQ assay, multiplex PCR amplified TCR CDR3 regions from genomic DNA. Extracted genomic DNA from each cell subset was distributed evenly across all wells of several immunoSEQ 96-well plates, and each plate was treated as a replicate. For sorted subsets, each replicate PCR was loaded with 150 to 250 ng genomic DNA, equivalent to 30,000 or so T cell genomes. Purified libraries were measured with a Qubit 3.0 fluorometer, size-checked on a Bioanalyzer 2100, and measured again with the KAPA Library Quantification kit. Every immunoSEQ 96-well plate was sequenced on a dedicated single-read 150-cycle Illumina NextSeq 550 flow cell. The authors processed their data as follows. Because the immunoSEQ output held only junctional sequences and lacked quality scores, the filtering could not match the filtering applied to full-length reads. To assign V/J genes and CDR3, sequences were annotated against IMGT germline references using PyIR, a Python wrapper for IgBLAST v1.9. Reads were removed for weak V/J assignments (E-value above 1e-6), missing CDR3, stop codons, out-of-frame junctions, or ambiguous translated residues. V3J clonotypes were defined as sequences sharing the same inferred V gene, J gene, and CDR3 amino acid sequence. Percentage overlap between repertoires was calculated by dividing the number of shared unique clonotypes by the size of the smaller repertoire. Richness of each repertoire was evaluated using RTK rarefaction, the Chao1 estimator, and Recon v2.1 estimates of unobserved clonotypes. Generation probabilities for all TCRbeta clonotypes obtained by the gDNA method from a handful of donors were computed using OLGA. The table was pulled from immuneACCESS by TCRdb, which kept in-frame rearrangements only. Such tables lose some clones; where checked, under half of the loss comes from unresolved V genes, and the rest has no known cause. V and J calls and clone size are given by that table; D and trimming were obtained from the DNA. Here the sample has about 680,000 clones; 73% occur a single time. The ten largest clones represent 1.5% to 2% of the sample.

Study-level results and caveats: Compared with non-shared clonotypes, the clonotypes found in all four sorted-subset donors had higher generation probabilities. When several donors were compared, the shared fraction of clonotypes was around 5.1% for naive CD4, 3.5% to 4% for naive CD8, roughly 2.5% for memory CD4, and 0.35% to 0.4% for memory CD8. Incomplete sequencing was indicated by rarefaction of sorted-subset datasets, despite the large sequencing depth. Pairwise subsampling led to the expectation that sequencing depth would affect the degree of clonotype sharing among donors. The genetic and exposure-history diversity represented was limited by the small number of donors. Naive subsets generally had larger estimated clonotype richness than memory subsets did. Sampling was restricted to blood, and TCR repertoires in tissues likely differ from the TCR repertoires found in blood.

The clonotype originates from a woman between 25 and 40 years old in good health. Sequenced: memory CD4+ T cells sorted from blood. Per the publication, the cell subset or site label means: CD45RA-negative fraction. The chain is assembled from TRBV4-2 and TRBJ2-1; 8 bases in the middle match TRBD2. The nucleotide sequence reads TGTGCCAGCAGCCAAGTTATCGGAGCGGGAGCGGGCAATGAGCAGTTCTTC. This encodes CASSQVIGAGAGNEQFF.